The T cell receptor beta chain described here comes from a study of shared clonotypes between healthy human individuals. Study context: Each donor had three CD4 naive, three CD4 memory, two CD8 naive and one CD8 memory plate. Study-level findings and limits: Sampling was confined to blood; repertoires within tissues likely differ.

Trimming took 1 base from V and 7 from J, leaving 8 bases between them. Per the germline V gene, CDR1 is SGHAT and CDR2 is FQNNGV. This CDR3 is 13 amino acids long. A note on this clone: Antigen unknown. Other DNA sequences of this sample code for an identical CDR3.

Original methodology: ImmunoSEQ gave junction-only sequences without quality scores, so filtering differed. Some clones are missing from TCRdb's copy, which holds only in-frame ones; the method was immunoSEQ multiplex PCR. That table supplies the V and J calls and clone size; D and trimming were determined from the DNA. The table lists under 600,000 clones, more than 95% of them singletons. Source material: naive CD4+ T cells sorted from blood. Subset denoted: CD45RA+ positively selected. This receptor was obtained from a young woman in good health. The chain is built from TRBV11-2 and TRBJ2-1; D is ambiguous. DNA of the CDR3: TGTGCCAGCAGCTTAGGGCTGGTTAATGAGCAGTTCTTC. Translation: CASSLGLVNEQFF.